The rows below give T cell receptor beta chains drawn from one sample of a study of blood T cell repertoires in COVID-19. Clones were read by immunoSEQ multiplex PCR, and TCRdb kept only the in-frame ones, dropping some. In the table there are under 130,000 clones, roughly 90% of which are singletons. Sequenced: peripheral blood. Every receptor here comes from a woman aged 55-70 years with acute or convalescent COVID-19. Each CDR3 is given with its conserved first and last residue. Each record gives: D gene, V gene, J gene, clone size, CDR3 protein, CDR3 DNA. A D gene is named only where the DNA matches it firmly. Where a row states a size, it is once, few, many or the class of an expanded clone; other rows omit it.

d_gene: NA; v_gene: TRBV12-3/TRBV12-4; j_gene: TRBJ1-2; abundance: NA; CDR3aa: CASSFGQHYGYTF; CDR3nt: TGTGCCAGCAGTTTCGGACAGCACTATGGCTACACCTTC
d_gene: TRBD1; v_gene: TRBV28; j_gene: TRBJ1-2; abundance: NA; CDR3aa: CASSLPGTGRYGYTF; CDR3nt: TGTGCCAGCAGTTTACCCGGGACAGGGCGCTATGGCTACACCTTC
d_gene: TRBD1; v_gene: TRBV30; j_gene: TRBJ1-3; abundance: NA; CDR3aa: CAWDNRGTGRGNTIYF; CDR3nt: TGTGCCTGGGACAACAGGGGAACGGGGAGGGGAAACACCATATATTTT
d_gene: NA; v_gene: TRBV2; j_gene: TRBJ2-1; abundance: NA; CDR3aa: CASSFAAYNEQFF; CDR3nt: TGTGCCAGCAGTTTCGCGGCCTACAATGAGCAGTTCTTC
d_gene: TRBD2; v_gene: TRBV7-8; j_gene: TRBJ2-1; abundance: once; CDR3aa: CASSFPKSGRLSTSSYNEQFF; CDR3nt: TGTGCCAGCAGCTTTCCAAAAAGCGGGAGACTATCTACGAGCTCCTACAATGAGCAGTTCTTC
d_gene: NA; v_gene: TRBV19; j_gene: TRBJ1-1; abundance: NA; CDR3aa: CASSIPRGITEAFF; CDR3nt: TGTGCCAGTAGTATCCCCCGAGGGATCACTGAAGCTTTCTTT
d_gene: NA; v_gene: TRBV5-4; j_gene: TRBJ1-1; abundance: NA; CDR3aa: CASSGIQGNTEAFF; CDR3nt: TGTGCCAGCAGCGGAATACAGGGAAACACTGAAGCTTTCTTT
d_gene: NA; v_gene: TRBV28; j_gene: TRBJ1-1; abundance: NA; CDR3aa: CASKKGLQGTEAFF; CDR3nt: TGTGCCAGCAAAAAGGGGTTACAAGGGACTGAAGCTTTCTTT
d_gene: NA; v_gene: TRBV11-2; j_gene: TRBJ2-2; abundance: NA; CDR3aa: CASSLDGGFTGELFF; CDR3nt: TGTGCCAGCAGCTTAGATGGGGGGTTTACCGGGGAGCTGTTTTTT
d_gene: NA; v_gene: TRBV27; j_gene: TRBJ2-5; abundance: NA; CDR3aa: CASSLGPRETQYF; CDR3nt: TGTGCCAGCAGTTTAGGCCCACGAGAGACCCAGTACTTC
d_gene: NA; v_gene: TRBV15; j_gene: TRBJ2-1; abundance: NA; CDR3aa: CATSRDLEPNNEQFF; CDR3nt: TGTGCCACCAGCAGAGATTTGGAGCCAAACAATGAGCAGTTCTTC
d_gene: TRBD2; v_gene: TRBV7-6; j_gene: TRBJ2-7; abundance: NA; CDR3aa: CASSTNEGRGLYEQYF; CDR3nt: TGTGCCAGCAGCACCAATGAAGGGAGGGGTCTCTACGAGCAGTACTTC
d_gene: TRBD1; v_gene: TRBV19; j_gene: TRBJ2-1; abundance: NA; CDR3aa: CASSPGQSSYNEQFF; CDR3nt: TGTGCCAGTAGTCCGGGACAGAGCTCCTACAATGAGCAGTTCTTC
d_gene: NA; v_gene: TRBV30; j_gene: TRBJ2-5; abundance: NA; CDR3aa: CAWRRGGQGAPQYF; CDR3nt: TGTGCCTGGAGGAGGGGAGGCCAAGGGGCCCCCCAGTACTTC
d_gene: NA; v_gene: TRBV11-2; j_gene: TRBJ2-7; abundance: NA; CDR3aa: CASSFFGPYEQYF; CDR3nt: TGTGCCAGCAGCTTCTTCGGTCCCTACGAGCAGTACTTC
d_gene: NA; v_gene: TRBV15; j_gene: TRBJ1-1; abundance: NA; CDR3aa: CATSRGRGNTEAFF; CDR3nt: TGTGCCACCAGCAGAGGGCGCGGAAACACTGAAGCTTTCTTT
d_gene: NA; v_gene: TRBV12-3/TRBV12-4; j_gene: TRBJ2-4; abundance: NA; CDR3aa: CASSFGTNAIQYF; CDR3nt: TGTGCCAGCAGTTTCGGGACAAATGCCATTCAGTACTTC
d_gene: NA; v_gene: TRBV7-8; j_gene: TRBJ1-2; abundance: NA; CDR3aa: CASSTQGRKAGYTF; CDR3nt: TGTGCCAGCAGTACTCAGGGGAGAAAGGCTGGCTACACCTTC
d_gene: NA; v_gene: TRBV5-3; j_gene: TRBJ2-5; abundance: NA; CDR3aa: CARSFRDIRERRQETQYF; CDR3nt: TGTGCCAGAAGCTTCCGGGACATCCGTGAACGTCGCCAAGAGACCCAGTACTTC
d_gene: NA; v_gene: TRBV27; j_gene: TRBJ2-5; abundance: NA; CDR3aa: CASRRTDQETQYF; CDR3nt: TGTGCCAGCAGAAGGACAGACCAAGAGACCCAGTACTTC
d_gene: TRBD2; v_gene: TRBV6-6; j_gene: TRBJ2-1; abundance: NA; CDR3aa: CASRRNSGRARNEQFF; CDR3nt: TGTGCCAGCAGAAGGAACAGCGGGAGGGCCAGGAATGAGCAGTTCTTC
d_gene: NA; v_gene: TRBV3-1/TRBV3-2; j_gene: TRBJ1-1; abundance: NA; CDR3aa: CASSHSVSTEAFF; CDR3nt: TGTGCCAGCAGCCACTCGGTCTCCACTGAAGCTTTCTTT
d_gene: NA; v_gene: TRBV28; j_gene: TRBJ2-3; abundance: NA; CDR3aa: CASSFRSAGGTQYF; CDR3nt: TGTGCCAGCAGTTTTCGTAGCGCCGGGGGAACGCAGTATTTT
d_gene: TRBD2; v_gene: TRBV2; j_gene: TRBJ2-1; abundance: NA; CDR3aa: CASRETSGRPSTRFF; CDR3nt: TGTGCCAGCAGGGAGACTAGCGGGAGGCCCTCTACGCGGTTCTTC
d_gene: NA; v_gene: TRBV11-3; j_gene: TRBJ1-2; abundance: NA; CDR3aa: CASSQGSNGYTF; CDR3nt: TGTGCCAGCAGCCAGGGGTCGAATGGCTACACCTTC
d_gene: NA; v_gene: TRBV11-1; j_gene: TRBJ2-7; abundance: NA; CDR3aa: CASSAARTLSYEQYF; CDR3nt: TGTGCCAGCAGCGCCGCTCGTACTTTGTCCTACGAGCAGTACTTC
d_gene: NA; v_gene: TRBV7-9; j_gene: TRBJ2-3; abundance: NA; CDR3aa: CASSSPGGRDTDTQYF; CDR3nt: TGTGCCAGCAGCTCCCCAGGTGGGCGGGACACAGATACGCAGTATTTT
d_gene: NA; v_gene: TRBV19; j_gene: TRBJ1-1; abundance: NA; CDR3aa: CASTPTGSNTEAFF; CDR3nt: TGTGCCAGTACCCCAACAGGGAGTAACACTGAAGCTTTCTTT
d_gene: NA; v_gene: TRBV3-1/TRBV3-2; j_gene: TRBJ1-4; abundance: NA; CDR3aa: CASSQDIVANEKLFF; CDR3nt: TGTGCCAGCAGCCAGGACATTGTGGCTAATGAAAAACTGTTTTTT
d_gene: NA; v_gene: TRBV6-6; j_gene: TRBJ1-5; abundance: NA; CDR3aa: CASSRYEVSENQPQHF; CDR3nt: TGTGCCAGCAGCCGATACGAGGTATCGGAGAATCAGCCCCAGCATTTT
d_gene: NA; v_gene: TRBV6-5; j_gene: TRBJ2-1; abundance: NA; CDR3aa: CASSLFGLSYNEQFF; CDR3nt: TGTGCCAGCAGTTTATTCGGTCTTTCCTACAATGAGCAGTTCTTC
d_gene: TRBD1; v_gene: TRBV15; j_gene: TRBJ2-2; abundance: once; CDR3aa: CATSSNQGAGELFF; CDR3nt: TGTGCCACCAGCAGTAACCAGGGGGCCGGGGAGCTGTTTTTT
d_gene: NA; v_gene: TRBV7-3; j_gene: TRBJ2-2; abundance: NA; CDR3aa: CASSLAGGDTGELFF; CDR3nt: TGTGCCAGCAGCTTAGCCGGGGGAGACACCGGGGAGCTGTTTTTT
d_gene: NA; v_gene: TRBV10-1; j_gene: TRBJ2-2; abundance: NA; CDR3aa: CASSESVGANTGELFF; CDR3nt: TGCGCCAGCAGTGAGTCAGTAGGGGCGAACACCGGGGAGCTGTTTTTT
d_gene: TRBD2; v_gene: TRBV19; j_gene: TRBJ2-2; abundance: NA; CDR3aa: CASSIAGLASNTGELFF; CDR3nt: TGTGCCAGTAGTATAGCCGGACTAGCGTCGAACACCGGGGAGCTGTTTTTT
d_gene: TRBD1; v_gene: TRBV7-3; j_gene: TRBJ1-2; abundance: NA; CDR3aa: CASSLTGTDLNYGYTF; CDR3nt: TGTGCCAGCAGCTTAACTGGGACAGACCTTAACTATGGCTACACCTTC
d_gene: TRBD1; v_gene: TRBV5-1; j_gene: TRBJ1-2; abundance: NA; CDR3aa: CASSVEGTGGSYGYTF; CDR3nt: TGCGCCAGCAGTGTGGAGGGTACAGGGGGTTCGTATGGCTACACCTTC
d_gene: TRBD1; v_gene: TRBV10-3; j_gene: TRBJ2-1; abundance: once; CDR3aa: CAISDQGQPGQFLYNEQFF; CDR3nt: TGTGCCATCAGTGACCAGGGACAGCCAGGTCAGTTTTTATACAATGAGCAGTTCTTC
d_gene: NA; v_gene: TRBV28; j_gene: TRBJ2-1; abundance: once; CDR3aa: CASSSLSGSSYNEQFF; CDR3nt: TGTGCCAGCAGTTCCTTAAGCGGTAGCTCCTACAATGAGCAGTTCTTC
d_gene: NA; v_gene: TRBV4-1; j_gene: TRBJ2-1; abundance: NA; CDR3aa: CASSQVGVSYNEQFF; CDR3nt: TGCGCCAGCAGCCAAGTCGGGGTCTCCTACAATGAGCAGTTCTTC
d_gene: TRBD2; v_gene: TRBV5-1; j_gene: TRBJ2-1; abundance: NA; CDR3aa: CASSLATSSGYNEQFF; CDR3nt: TGCGCCAGCAGCTTGGCAACGTCTAGCGGCTACAATGAGCAGTTCTTC
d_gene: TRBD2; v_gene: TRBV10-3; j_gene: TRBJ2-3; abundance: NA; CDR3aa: CAISLAGGTDTQYF; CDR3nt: TGTGCCATCAGCCTAGCGGGAGGCACAGATACGCAGTATTTT
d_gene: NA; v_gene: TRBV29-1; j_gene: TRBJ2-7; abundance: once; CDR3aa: CSATGPSGAYEQYF; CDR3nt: TGCAGCGCAACCGGGCCAAGCGGAGCCTACGAGCAGTACTTC
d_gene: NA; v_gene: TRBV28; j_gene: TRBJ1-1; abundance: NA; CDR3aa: CASSERNTEAFF; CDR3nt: TGTGCCAGCAGTGAGAGGAACACTGAAGCTTTCTTT
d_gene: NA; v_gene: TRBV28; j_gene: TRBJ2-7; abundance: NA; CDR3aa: CASSLGGLYEQYF; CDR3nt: TGTGCCAGCAGTTTAGGAGGGCTCTACGAGCAGTACTTC
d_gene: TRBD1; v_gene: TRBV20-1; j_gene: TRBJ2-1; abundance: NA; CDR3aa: CSGGQGNEQFF; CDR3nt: TGCAGTGGGGGACAGGGCAATGAGCAGTTCTTC
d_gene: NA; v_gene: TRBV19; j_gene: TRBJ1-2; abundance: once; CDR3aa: CASKEQPLNYGYTF; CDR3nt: TGTGCCAGTAAGGAACAGCCCCTAAACTATGGCTACACCTTC
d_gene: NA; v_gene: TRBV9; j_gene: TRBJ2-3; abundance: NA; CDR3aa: CASSVGNGIPDTQYF; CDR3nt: TGTGCCAGCAGCGTAGGTAACGGGATCCCAGATACGCAGTATTTT
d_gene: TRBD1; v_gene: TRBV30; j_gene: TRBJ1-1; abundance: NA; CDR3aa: CAWTDRDTEAFF; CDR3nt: TGTGCCTGGACCGACAGGGACACTGAAGCTTTCTTT